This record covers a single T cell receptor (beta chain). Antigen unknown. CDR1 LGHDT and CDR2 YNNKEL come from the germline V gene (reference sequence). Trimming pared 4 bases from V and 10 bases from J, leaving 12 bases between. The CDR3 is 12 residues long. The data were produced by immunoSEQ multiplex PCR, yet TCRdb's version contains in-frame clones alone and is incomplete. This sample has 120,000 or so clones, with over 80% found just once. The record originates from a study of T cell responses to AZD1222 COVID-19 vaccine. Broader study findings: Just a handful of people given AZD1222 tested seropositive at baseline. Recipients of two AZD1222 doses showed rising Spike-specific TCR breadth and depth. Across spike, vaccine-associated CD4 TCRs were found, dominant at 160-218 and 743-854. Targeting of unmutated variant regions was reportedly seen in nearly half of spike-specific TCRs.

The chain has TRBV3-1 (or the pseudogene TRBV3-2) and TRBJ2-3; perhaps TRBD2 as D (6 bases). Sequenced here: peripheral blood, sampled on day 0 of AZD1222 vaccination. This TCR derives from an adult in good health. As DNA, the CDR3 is TGTGCCAGCAGCCCGGGACTGCCCGCGCAGTATTTT. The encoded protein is CASSPGLPAQYF.